What follows are 12 T cell receptor beta chains derived from one specimen sequenced in a study of blood T cell repertoires in COVID-19. Produced via immunoSEQ multiplex PCR; TCRdb's table is partial and in-frame only. The table has roughly 120,000 clones, approximately 86% seen once. Sequenced sample: peripheral blood. The source is a human donor in a cohort sampled during active COVID-19.

This rearrangement joins TRBV7-9 to TRBJ2-7, with unresolved D. Per the germline V gene, CDR1 is SEHNR and CDR2 is FQNEAQ (reference sequence). V lost 5 bases and J lost 3, with 14 bases in between. This CDR3 is built from 14 residues. CDR3 protein: CASSLGTIGYEQYF. The CDR3 DNA follows: TGTGCCAGCAGCCTGGGCACCATAGGCTACGAGCAGTACTTC.

The chain links TRBV28 to TRBJ1-5, with D perhaps matching TRBD1 (6 bases). Between the trimmed V and J ends, which lost 10 bases and 7 bases, there was a span of 17 bases. The CDR3 has 13 residues. Germline CDR1 reads MDHEN; CDR2 reads SYDVKM. The CDR3 spells CATEGQSWQPQHF. CDR3 DNA sequence: TGTGCCACCGAAGGACAGTCGTGGCAGCCCCAGCATTTT.

The V gene is TRBV3-1 (or the pseudogene TRBV3-2), the J gene TRBJ2-7, with D unresolved. The CDR3 extends over 11 amino acids. The ends were cut back, 5 bases at V and 5 bases at J, with 7 bases in the middle. CDR1 LGHDT and CDR2 YNNKEL come from the germline V gene (reference sequence). The chain's CDR3 is CASSYFDEQYF. In DNA, the CDR3 is TGTGCCAGCAGCTACTTTGACGAGCAGTACTTC.

J is TRBJ2-2 and V is TRBV3-1 (or the pseudogene TRBV3-2), with TRBD2 as a possible D gene (6 bases). Deletions cut 0 bases from V and 7 bases from J, with 9 bases between. Germline CDR1 is LGHDT and CDR2 is YNNKEL (reference sequence). There are 14 residues in the CDR3. The DNA for the CDR3 is TGTGCCAGCAGCCAAGATCTGGGGGGCGGGGAGCTGTTTTTT. Protein: CASSQDLGGGELFF.

This rearrangement joins TRBV18 to TRBJ1-2; D call uncertain. The CDR3 has 14 amino acids. Germline V lookup: CDR1 KGHSH, CDR2 LQKENI. The germline V and J ends were trimmed by 0 bases and 2 bases, with 7 bases remaining between them. The CDR3 sequence: CASSPPTVNYGYTF. For the CDR3, the DNA is TGTGCCAGCTCACCACCCACAGTAAACTATGGCTACACCTTC. The full variable domain, in which reference TRBV18 and TRBJ1-2 provide the parts outside the CDR3, is NAGVMQNPRHLVRRRGQEARLRCSPMKGHSHVYWYRQLPEEGLKFMVYLQKENIIDESGMPKERFSAEFPKEGPSILRIQQVVRGDSAAYFCASSPPTVNYGYTFGSGTRLTVV.

This chain joins TRBV3-1 (or the pseudogene TRBV3-2) and TRBJ2-5; 7 bases line up with TRBD1. The V gene's germline CDR1 is LGHDT and CDR2 YNNKEL (reference sequence). V lost 0 bases to trimming and J lost 4 bases; unmatched junction nucleotides: 11. The CDR3 is 17 amino acids. Written as DNA, the CDR3 is TGTGCCAGCAGCCAAGATTCCTACAGGGGATCGGCAGAGACCCAGTACTTC. Translated: CASSQDSYRGSAETQYF.

The V and J genes are TRBV12-3 or TRBV12-4 and TRBJ2-7, with 9 bases identical to TRBD1. The CDR3 has 13 amino acids. The V gene end was trimmed by 6 bases and the J gene end by 5 bases; junction bases not matched to a gene: 5. CDR3 in amino acids: CASRPGQGNEQYF. CDR3 sequence (DNA): TGTGCCAGCAGACCCGGACAGGGGAACGAGCAGTACTTC.

This chain joins TRBV19 and TRBJ2-7; D is ambiguous. The CDR3 has 11 amino acids. V lost 5 bases and J lost 6, with 8 bases in between. Germline assignment: CDR1 LNHDA and CDR2 SQIVND (reference sequence). The CDR3 sequence: CASSYIGEQYF. The CDR3 bases are TGTGCCAGTAGTTATATCGGCGAGCAGTACTTC.

The chain's CDR3 is CASSSMTLAFRGYTF. DNA for the CDR3: TGTGCCAGCAGTTCCATGACACTAGCATTTCGTGGCTACACCTTC. V is TRBV27 and J is TRBJ1-2, with D unresolved. Germline V gene lookup returns CDR1 MNHEY and CDR2 SMNVEV (reference sequence). The CDR3 has 15 amino acids. V dropped 4 bases and J dropped 7 bases, with 19 bases sitting between them.

The chain recombines TRBV19 with TRBJ2-7, with 9 nucleotides matching TRBD1. J was trimmed by 4 bases and V by 3 bases; bases with no gene match: 13. Looked up from germline, CDR1 is LNHDA and CDR2 is SQIVND (reference sequence). The CDR3 extends over 17 amino acids. The CDR3 here is CASSISMETGGLYEQYF. The CDR3 DNA reads TGTGCCAGTAGTATCTCAATGGAGACAGGGGGGTTGTACGAGCAGTACTTC.

The chain combines TRBV2 with TRBJ2-1; 13 positions match TRBD2. Germline values: CDR1 SNHLY, CDR2 FYNNEI. The V gene end was trimmed by 2 bases and the J gene end by 2 bases; junction bases not matched to a gene: 6. There are 18 residues in the CDR3. The CDR3: CASSEIGTSGKAYNEQFF. CDR3 nucleotide sequence: TGTGCCAGCAGTGAAATCGGGACTAGCGGGAAAGCCTACAATGAGCAGTTCTTC.

The chain couples TRBV5-1 to TRBJ1-1; D is perhaps TRBD1 (5 bases). Per the germline V gene, CDR1 is SGHRS and CDR2 is YFSETQ. The CDR3 contains 15 residues. Deletions cut 4 bases from V and 10 bases from J, with 23 bases between. DNA of the CDR3: TGCGCCAGCAGCGTAGAAGGGGTCCCAATTTTAGGAGCTTTCTTT. It encodes CASSVEGVPILGAFF.